Sequencing of this T cell receptor (beta chain) was carried out in a study of blood T cell repertoires in COVID-19. Original processing notes: Nucleated cell number was recorded as an estimate derived from reference gene primer amplification. TCRdb's copy holds only in-frame clones and misses some; the assay was immunoSEQ multiplex PCR. V, J and clone size were drawn from that table, and D and trimming were deduced from the DNA. The table includes 400,000 to 450,000 clones, around 86% detected once. The trim removed 1 base at V and 3 bases at J, leaving 5 bases unmatched. CDR3 length equals 16 residues. Germline V gene data show CDR1 as SGHDN and CDR2 as FVKESK.

The clonotype comes from a woman in her twenties or thirties with active or convalescent COVID-19. Specimen: peripheral blood. The J gene is TRBJ1-5, the V gene TRBV14, with 8 bases lining up with TRBD1. In DNA, the CDR3 is TGTGCCAGCAGCCAAGGAACAGGGGGGGACAATCAGCCCCAGCATTTT. The encoded protein is CASSQGTGGDNQPQHF.